The 21 T cell receptor beta chains presented below share a single source sample, sequenced in a study of PD-L1 blockade in urothelial cancer. Data came from immunoSEQ multiplex PCR; TCRdb stores just in-frame clones and leaves some out. The sample carries around 50,000 clones, about 80% recorded once. The sample's time point: pretreatment peripheral blood. The sequencing used PBMCs, collected around atezolizumab (anti-PD-L1) treatment. The receptor source for this set is a man in his fifties with urothelial cancer.

The chain uses TRBV5-6 and TRBJ2-1; D possibly corresponds to TRBD2 (5 bases). V lost 3 bases and J 6 bases, leaving 16 bases between the germline ends. Germline V gives CDR1 SGHDT, CDR2 YYEEEE. CDR3 size: 15 residues. The CDR3 loop reads CASSSATGNFNEQFF. The DNA of the CDR3 is TGTGCCAGCAGCTCTGCTACGGGAAATTTCAATGAGCAGTTCTTC.

The chain is built from TRBV6-1 and TRBJ2-1, with TRBD2 matching over 11 bases. V lost 7 bases to trimming and J lost 5 bases; unmatched junction nucleotides: 7. The CDR3 consists of 15 residues. CDR1 and CDR2 from the germline V gene are MNHNS and SASEGT. The CDR3 DNA reads TGTGCCAGCACTAGACTAGCGGGGAAGGACAATGAGCAGTTCTTC. As protein: CASTRLAGKDNEQFF.

Written as DNA, the CDR3 is TGTGCCAGCAGCGTAGAACGACTAGCGGGCCCCAAATATGAGCAGTTCTTC. Translating gives CASSVERLAGPKYEQFF. The V call is TRBV9, the J call TRBJ2-1; 10 nucleotides match TRBD2. J lost 8 bases, V lost 0 bases, and 11 bases had no gene match. This CDR3 has 17 residues. Germline V lookup: CDR1 SGDLS, CDR2 YYNGEE.

The chain recombines TRBV2 with TRBJ1-2; maybe TRBD1 (5 bases). This CDR3 has 13 amino acids. V gave up 2 bases and J gave up 6 bases, with 10 bases separating them. Germline V gene lookup returns CDR1 SNHLY and CDR2 FYNNEI. CDR3 sequence (DNA): TGTGCCAGCAGTGAACGCAGGGTCGATGGCTACACCTTC. It encodes CASSERRVDGYTF.

This chain joins TRBV27 and TRBJ2-1; D is unclear. Germline V lookup: CDR1 MNHEY, CDR2 SMNVEV (reference sequence). Between the trimmed V and J ends, which lost 4 bases and 7 bases, there was a span of 14 bases. The CDR3 is 14 amino acids. CDR3 DNA sequence: TGTGCCAGCAGTTATTCCCGGTTTTCGAATGAGCAGTTCTTC. Protein: CASSYSRFSNEQFF.

Concerning this clone itself: Germline is not matched at one junction end, which may reflect a read error. V is TRBV14 and J is TRBJ1-1, with a weak D call TRBD1 (5 bases). The CDR3 runs 15 residues. The germline V gene encodes CDR1 SGHDN and CDR2 FVKESK. The CDR3 region is CASSQDQGGGTEAFF. DNA for the CDR3: TGTGCCAGCAGCCAAGATCAGGGAGGTGGCACTGAAGCTTTTTTT.

A single count supports this clone. V gene TRBV30 combines with J gene TRBJ1-5; maybe TRBD1 (5 bases). V shed 0 bases and J shed 1 base, with 7 bases lying between them. Germline CDR1 reads GTSNPN; CDR2 reads SVGIG (reference sequence). CDR3 length equals 14 residues. CDR3 bases: TGTGCCTGGAGTGTAAAGGGGAGCAATCAGCCCCAGCATTTT. This translates into CAWSVKGSNQPQHF.

This chain uses TRBV5-1 with TRBJ1-4; D is unclear. V was clipped by 1 base and J by 0 bases, with 10 bases between them. CDR1 is SGHRS and CDR2 is YFSETQ in the germline V gene. The CDR3 consists of 16 residues. CDR3 sequence: CASSLSAGTTNEKLFF. For the CDR3, the DNA is TGCGCCAGCAGCTTGTCTGCGGGAACAACTAATGAAAAACTGTTTTTT.

CDR3 in DNA: TGTGCCAGCAGCTTAGAATTGATGGGACTAGCCAAAAACATTCAGTACTTC. It specifies CASSLELMGLAKNIQYF. V is TRBV7-9 and J is TRBJ2-4; a weak D match, TRBD2 (6 bases). Trimming pared 1 base from V and 0 bases from J, leaving 13 bases between. This CDR3 has 17 amino acids. Germline assignment: CDR1 SEHNR and CDR2 FQNEAQ (reference sequence).

This clone has more than one count but fewer than ten. The rearrangement uses TRBV11-3 and TRBJ2-1, with no clear D. Germline-derived CDR1 and CDR2 are SGHNT and YENEEA. V was cut by 5 bases and J by 4 bases, with 18 bases left in between. The CDR3 length is 16 residues. CDR3 amino acids: CASSPSKNTLYNEQFF. The CDR3, as DNA: TGTGCCAGCAGCCCCTCAAAGAACACCTTGTACAATGAGCAGTTCTTC.

This rearrangement joins TRBV7-3 to TRBJ1-6; D possibly corresponds to TRBD1 (6 bases). CDR3 length: 16 amino acids. Per germline, CDR1 SGHTA and CDR2 FQGTGA. V dropped 6 bases and J dropped 10 bases, with 22 bases sitting between them. The CDR3 nucleotides read TGTGCCAGCAGGTATACGATCCGGGACATTAACTCACCCCTCCACTTT. Its protein is CASRYTIRDINSPLHF. Based on the CDR3 plus reference TRBV7-3 and TRBJ1-6, the full variable domain is GAGVSQTPSNKVTEKGKYVELRCDPISGHTALYWYRQSLGQGPEFLIYFQGTGAADDSGLPNDRFFAVRPEGSVSTLKIQRTERGDSAVYLCASRYTIRDINSPLHFGNGTRLTVT.

This rearrangement joins TRBV2 to TRBJ2-4; possible D gene TRBD2, 7 bases. V lost 3 bases and J 0 bases, leaving 12 bases between the germline ends. The CDR3 loop spans 16 amino acids. The germline V gene encodes CDR1 SNHLY and CDR2 FYNNEI. The CDR3 protein is CASSEGGGIAKNIQYF. The CDR3 DNA reads TGTGCCAGCAGTGAGGGAGGGGGGATAGCCAAAAACATTCAGTACTTC.

A single count supports this clone. The J gene is TRBJ2-2, the V gene TRBV27; TRBD1 might be the D (8 bases). Germline V lookup: CDR1 MNHEY, CDR2 SMNVEV (reference sequence). This CDR3 contains 16 residues. V was shortened by 5 bases and J by 7 bases, with 20 bases between the two germline ends. The CDR3 spells CASSNDRGLWLGELFF. CDR3 DNA: TGTGCCAGCAGTAACGACAGGGGACTATGGCTCGGGGAGCTGTTTTTT.

The genes are TRBV9 and TRBJ2-7; 7 bases map to TRBD2. Trimming cost V 3 bases and J 12 bases; bases outside gene matches: 6. Germline V gene sequence: CDR1 SGDLS, CDR2 YYNGEE. The CDR3 runs 11 residues. CDR3 DNA sequence: TGTGCCAGCAGCGCCGGGGGGAGCATGTACTTC. This gives the protein CASSAGGSMYF.

The V gene is TRBV7-9, the J gene TRBJ2-1; D gene unclear. Germline loops: CDR1 SEHNR, CDR2 FQNEAQ (reference sequence). The CDR3 has 14 amino acids. Trimming took 1 base from V and 0 from J, leaving 4 bases between them. CDR3 sequence (DNA): TGTGCCAGCAGCTTAGAGAGCTCCTACAATGAGCAGTTCTTC. Amino acids: CASSLESSYNEQFF. The whole variable domain, remainder taken from reference TRBV7-9 and TRBJ2-1, is DTGVSQNPRHKITKRGQNVTFRCDPISEHNRLYWYRQTLGQGPEFLTYFQNEAQLEKSRLLSDRFSAERPKGSFSTLEIQRTEQGDSAMYLCASSLESSYNEQFFGPGTRLTVL.

The chain recombines TRBV7-9 with TRBJ2-5; 8 bases align to TRBD2. The CDR3 is made up of 18 amino acids. Germline CDR1 reads SEHNR; CDR2 reads FQNEAQ (reference sequence). Trimming at V came to 4 bases and at J to 1 base, leaving 14 bases not matched to a gene. The CDR3 DNA sequence: TGTGCCAGCAGCTGGAGGACCGGGGGGGCAGCACCCCAAGAGACCCAGTACTTC. Amino acid sequence: CASSWRTGGAAPQETQYF.

This clone was seen only once. The gene calls are TRBV18 and TRBJ1-3, with 8 positions matching TRBD1. J lost 2 bases, V lost 6 bases, and 6 bases had no gene match. The CDR3 runs to 15 residues. Germline V lookup: CDR1 KGHSH, CDR2 LQKENI. The CDR3 is CASSPDRGTGNTIYF. CDR3 nucleotides: TGTGCCAGCTCTCCCGACAGGGGAACTGGAAACACCATATATTTT.

This chain connects TRBV5-1 to TRBJ2-3; 7 positions match TRBD1. Germline values: CDR1 SGHRS, CDR2 YFSETQ. V trimming: 4 bases; J trimming: 1 base; junction bases outside the gene matches: 6. The CDR3 has 15 residues. Here the CDR3 DNA reads TGCGCCAGCAGCCCTACAGGGGTCGGCACAGATACGCAGTATTTT. Its translation: CASSPTGVGTDTQYF.

The V and J genes are TRBV4-3 and TRBJ1-2; 8 positions agree with TRBD1. CDR1 and CDR2 (germline): LGHNA, YSLEER. J gave up 3 bases and V 4 bases, and 19 bases lay outside the gene matches. The CDR3 sequence is 19 residues long. Here the CDR3 DNA reads TGCGCCAGCAGCCCACGAGCTCCCGGGACAGGAGGCCCTTACTATGGCTACACCTTC. It is translated as CASSPRAPGTGGPYYGYTF.

The V gene is TRBV14, the J gene TRBJ2-1, with 9 bases fitting TRBD2. This CDR3 comprises 16 residues. The germline V gene has CDR1 SGHDN and CDR2 FVKESK. Trimming removed 1 base from V and 7 bases from J; junction bases left unmatched: 8. The CDR3 is CASSQGSGGLVNEQFF. The CDR3 bases are TGTGCCAGCAGCCAAGGGAGCGGGGGGCTGGTGAATGAGCAGTTCTTC.

This rearrangement joins TRBV29-1 to TRBJ2-5, with D unresolved. The CDR3 is made up of 12 amino acids. The V gene's germline CDR1 is SQVTM and CDR2 ANQGSEA. V was clipped by 5 bases and J by 5 bases, with 12 bases between them. The CDR3 loop is CSVFGEQETQYF. In DNA, the CDR3 is TGCAGCGTTTTTGGTGAACAGGAGACCCAGTACTTC.